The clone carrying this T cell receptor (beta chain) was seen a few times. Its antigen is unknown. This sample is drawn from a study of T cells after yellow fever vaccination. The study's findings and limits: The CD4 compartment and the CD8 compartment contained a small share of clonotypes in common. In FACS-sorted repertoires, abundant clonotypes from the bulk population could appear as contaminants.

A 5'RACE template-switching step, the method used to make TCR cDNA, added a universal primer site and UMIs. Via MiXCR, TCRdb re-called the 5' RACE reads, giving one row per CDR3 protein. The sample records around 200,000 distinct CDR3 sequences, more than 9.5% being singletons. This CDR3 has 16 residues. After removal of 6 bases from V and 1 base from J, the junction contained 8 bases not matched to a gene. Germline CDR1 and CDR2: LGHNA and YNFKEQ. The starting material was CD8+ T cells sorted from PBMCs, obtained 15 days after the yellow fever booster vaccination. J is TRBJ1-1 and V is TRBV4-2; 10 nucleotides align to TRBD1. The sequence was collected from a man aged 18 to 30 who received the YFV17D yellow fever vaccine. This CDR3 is CASSPRQGARNTEAFF. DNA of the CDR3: TGTGCCAGCAGTCCAAGACAGGGGGCGCGGAACACTGAAGCTTTCTTT.